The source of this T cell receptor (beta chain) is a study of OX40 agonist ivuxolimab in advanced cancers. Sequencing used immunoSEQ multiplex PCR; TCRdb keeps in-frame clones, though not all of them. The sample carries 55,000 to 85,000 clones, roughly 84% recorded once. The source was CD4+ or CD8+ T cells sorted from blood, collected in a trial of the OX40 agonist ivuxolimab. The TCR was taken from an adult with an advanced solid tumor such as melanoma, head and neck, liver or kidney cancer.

The CDR3 DNA reads as TGCGCCAGCAGCCAATTGGGACCCTCTGGAAACACCATATATTTT. Amino acid sequence: CASSQLGPSGNTIYF. The V call is TRBV4-3, the J call TRBJ1-3; tentatively, D is TRBD1 (5 bases). The germline V and J ends were trimmed by 2 bases and 0 bases, with 8 bases remaining between them. Germline CDR1 reads LGHNA; CDR2 reads YSLEER. The CDR3 runs 15 residues.